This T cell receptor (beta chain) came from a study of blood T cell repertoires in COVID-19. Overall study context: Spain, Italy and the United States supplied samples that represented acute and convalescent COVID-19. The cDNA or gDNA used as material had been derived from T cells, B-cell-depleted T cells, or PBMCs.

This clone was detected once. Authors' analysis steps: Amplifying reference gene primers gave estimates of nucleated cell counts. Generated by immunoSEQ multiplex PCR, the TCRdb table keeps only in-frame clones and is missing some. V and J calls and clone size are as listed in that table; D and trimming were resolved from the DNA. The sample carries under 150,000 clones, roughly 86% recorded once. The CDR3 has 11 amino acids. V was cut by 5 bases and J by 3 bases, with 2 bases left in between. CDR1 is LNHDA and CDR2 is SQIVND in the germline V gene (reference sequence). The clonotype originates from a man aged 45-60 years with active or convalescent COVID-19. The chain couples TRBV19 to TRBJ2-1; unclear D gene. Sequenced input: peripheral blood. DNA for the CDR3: TGTGCCAGTAGTCTCTACAATGAGCAGTTCTTC. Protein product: CASSLYNEQFF.